Following are 17 T cell receptor beta chains from one sample sequenced in a study of T cells in Graves' hyperthyroidism and ophthalmopathy. TCR beta CDR3 region amplification was performed from RNA transcripts. A first-round RT-PCR of the TCR CDR3 used the HTBI primer set. TCRdb redid the calling of the multiplex PCR reads with MiXCR, one entry per CDR3 protein. The sample has more than 500,000 distinct CDR3 sequences; about a sixth are singletons. Input material: blood. Source of these receptors: a woman in her twenties or thirties with Graves' hyperthyroidism.

This clonotype was detected ten times or more. The chain employs TRBV7-8 and TRBJ2-1, with D perhaps TRBD1 or TRBD2 (6 bases each). Germline lookup yields CDR1 SGHVS and CDR2 FQNEAQ. V was trimmed by 8 bases and J by 10 bases, leaving 21 bases between them. This CDR3 contains 14 residues. The CDR3 sequence: CASSSWTEGGEQFF. CDR3 DNA sequence: TGTGCCAGCTCCTCTTGGACAGAAGGAGGGGAGCAGTTCTTC. Full variable domain (remainder filled in from reference TRBV7-8 and TRBJ2-1): GAGVSQSPRYKVAKRGQDVALRCDPISGHVSLFWYQQALGQGPEFLTYFQNEAQLDKSGLPSDRFFAERPEGSVSTLKIQRTQQEDSAVYLCASSSWTEGGEQFFGPGTRLTVL.

This clonotype was seen at least ten times. The CDR3 region is CAWTTGTIGETQYF. CDR3 nucleotide sequence: TGTGCCTGGACCACCGGGACTATAGGCGAGACCCAGTACTTC. J is TRBJ2-5 and V is TRBV30; TRBD2 agrees at 7 bases. CDR1 is GTSNPN, CDR2 SVGIG, per germline (reference sequence). The trim removed 4 bases at V and 5 bases at J, leaving 10 bases unmatched. The CDR3 is made up of 14 amino acids.

The rearrangement joins TRBV7-2 to TRBJ2-1; 9 bases map to TRBD2. The V gene end was trimmed by 2 bases and the J gene end by 3 bases; junction bases not matched to a gene: 8. This CDR3 spans 17 amino acids. Per the germline V gene, CDR1 is SGHTA and CDR2 is FQGNSA. The CDR3 here is CASSLLLGAGGYNEQFF. The CDR3 bases are TGTGCCAGCAGCTTACTCCTGGGAGCGGGGGGCTACAATGAGCAGTTCTTC.

This clonotype occurred many times. This chain's CDR3 is CAWSLGLAGTDTQYF. The CDR3 DNA is TGTGCCTGGAGTCTTGGACTAGCGGGTACAGATACGCAGTATTTT. The rearrangement joins TRBV30 to TRBJ2-3, with 11 positions matching TRBD2. J gave up 3 bases and V 2 bases, and 4 bases lay outside the gene matches. This CDR3 has 15 amino acids. CDR1 and CDR2 from the germline V gene are GTSNPN and SVGIG (reference sequence).

This clonotype was counted a few times. This chain joins TRBV30 and TRBJ1-2, with D unclear. Per the germline V gene, CDR1 is GTSNPN and CDR2 is SVGIG (reference sequence). This CDR3 has 16 amino acids. V lost 0 bases and J 4 bases, leaving 18 bases between the germline ends. The CDR3 DNA is TGTGCCTGGAGTGTACCAAACAATCCCTCGGGCTATGGCTACACCTTC. It is translated as CAWSVPNNPSGYGYTF.

There are many counts of this clonotype. This rearrangement joins TRBV2 to TRBJ2-3, with D perhaps TRBD1 or TRBD2 (6 bases each). CDR3 length: 16 residues. From germline, CDR1 is SNHLY and CDR2 FYNNEI. Trimming took 4 bases from V and 6 from J, leaving 20 bases between them. CDR3 loop: CASSVLGGIARDTQYF. The CDR3 DNA reads TGTGCCAGCAGTGTCTTGGGGGGCATAGCGCGGGATACGCAGTATTTT.

CDR3 residues: CSARDLQWAGGEQYF. As DNA, the CDR3 is TGCAGTGCTAGAGATTTGCAGTGGGCGGGTGGGGAGCAGTACTTC. The rearrangement links TRBV20-1 to TRBJ2-7, with D perhaps TRBD2 (5 bases). The CDR3 loop spans 15 amino acids. V was cut by 0 bases and J by 7 bases, with 19 bases left in between. Germline CDR1 DFQATT, CDR2 SNEGSKA (reference sequence).

This clonotype was seen many times. The rearrangement uses TRBV5-1 and TRBJ2-2, with TRBD2 as a possible D gene (6 bases). CDR1 is SGHRS and CDR2 is YFSETQ in the germline V gene. The CDR3 length is 14 residues. The V end was cut by 5 bases, the J end by 4 bases, with 12 bases between. The CDR3 DNA reads TGCGCCAGCAGGGAGCGGGCTACCACCGGGGAGCTGTTTTTT. It yields the protein CASRERATTGELFF.

The chain carries TRBV29-1 and TRBJ2-1; 7 bases are shared with TRBD2. In germline, CDR1 is SQVTM, CDR2 ANQGSEA. Trimming cost V 1 base and J 2 bases; bases outside gene matches: 2. The CDR3 runs to 14 residues. Written as DNA, the CDR3 is TGCAGCGTTGAAGGACTAGCCGCCTACAATGAGCAGTTCTTC. Translating gives CSVEGLAAYNEQFF.

In this sample, this clonotype turned up many times. The chain joins TRBV27 to TRBJ1-2; 10 bases map to TRBD1. The CDR3 spans 14 residues. V shed 10 bases and J 5 bases; nucleotides not matched to a gene: 10. The germline V gene encodes CDR1 MNHEY and CDR2 SMNVEV (reference sequence). CDR3 residues: CATRQGAIVYGYTF. The CDR3 region has the DNA TGTGCCACGAGACAGGGGGCGATTGTATATGGCTACACCTTC.

This sequence joins TRBV20-1 and TRBJ1-1; D is possibly TRBD1 (5 bases). Germline CDR1 is DFQATT and CDR2 is SNEGSKA (reference sequence). The CDR3 is made up of 16 amino acids. V was shortened by 0 bases and J by 1 base, with 15 bases between the two germline ends. Here the CDR3 DNA reads TGCAGTGCTAGAGATGTCGGTTCTGGGGGGAACACTGAAGCTTTCTTT. It yields the protein CSARDVGSGGNTEAFF.

The rearrangement links TRBV15 to TRBJ2-5; D call uncertain. V was pared by 0 bases and J by 1 base, with 9 bases between. The CDR3 sequence is 15 residues long. The germline V gene has CDR1 LNHNV and CDR2 YYDKDF (reference sequence). The chain's CDR3 is CATSRDGVGQETQYF. The DNA for the CDR3 is TGTGCCACCAGCAGAGATGGCGTCGGCCAAGAGACCCAGTACTTC.

This clonotype was found many times. V usage is TRBV2 and J usage is TRBJ2-1; TRBD1 agrees at 7 bases. Germline V CDR1 and CDR2: SNHLY, FYNNEI. Unmatched junction bases numbered 7, after V lost 8 bases and J lost 6 bases. This CDR3 is built from 13 residues. The CDR3 nucleotides are TGTGCCAGCGGTATAGACAGGGTCAATGAGCAGTTCTTC. Translating gives CASGIDRVNEQFF.

Ten or more counts support this clonotype. The chain combines TRBV6-1 with TRBJ2-3; possibly TRBD1 for D (6 bases). V gave up 4 bases and J gave up 0 bases, with 11 bases separating them. The CDR3 runs to 15 residues. CDR1 is MNHNS and CDR2 is SASEGT in the germline V gene. The CDR3 sequence is CASSGPGQSTDTQYF. CDR3 sequence (DNA): TGTGCCAGCAGTGGCCCGGGACAAAGCACAGATACGCAGTATTTT.

At least ten counts were recorded for this clonotype. The genes are TRBV13 and TRBJ2-7, with no clear D. The CDR3 loop spans 13 amino acids. Germline CDR1 PRHDT, CDR2 FYEKMQ (reference sequence). Trimming pared 8 bases from V and 1 base from J, leaving 12 bases between. Here the CDR3 reads CASVMGRSYEQYF. The CDR3 nucleotides are TGTGCCAGCGTCATGGGCAGGTCCTACGAGCAGTACTTC.

The chain employs TRBV28 and TRBJ2-1; 14 bases fit TRBD2. This CDR3 comprises 17 residues. CDR1 and CDR2 from the germline V gene are MDHEN and SYDVKM. The trim removed 5 bases at V and 5 bases at J, leaving 8 bases unmatched. For the CDR3, the DNA is TGTGCCAGCAGTAAGGGACTAGCGGGAGATGGGCACAATGAGCAGTTCTTC. Protein sequence: CASSKGLAGDGHNEQFF.

This clonotype has a count of ten or more. The gene calls are TRBV6-1 and TRBJ1-2, with unresolved D. Germline V lookup: CDR1 MNHNS, CDR2 SASEGT. V shed 5 bases and J shed 6 bases, with 13 bases lying between them. The CDR3 runs 13 residues. The CDR3 here is CASSSRSGHGYTF. CDR3 DNA sequence: TGTGCCAGCAGTTCCAGGTCTGGCCATGGCTACACCTTC.